This T cell receptor (beta chain) was identified during a study of vaccination effects on CD4 cells after COVID-19. About the research overall: Samples gathered post-vaccine arrived a median of 72 days past the second dose.

Sequencing was preceded by expansion of antigen-specific CD4+ T cells with viral peptide pools in the ViraFEST assay. Following an approximately ten-day culture, CD4+ T cells were purified. Each participant was administered two doses of either the BNT162b2 or the mRNA-1273 vaccine. Sequencing was performed with immunoSEQ multiplex PCR; in TCRdb, only in-frame clones are kept and a portion is missing. The sample comprises some 30,000 clones, more than 75% of which are singletons, and around 1.5% rests with the top ten. This clone was observed once. The antigen is undetermined. Study findings and constraints: Few convalescent patients, and no early post-infection timepoints, were available to the study. Just 1 of 255 vaccine-induced clones in healthy recipients was cross-reactive.

The germline CDR1 and CDR2 sequences are WNHNN and SYGVQD (reference sequence). CDR3 size: 16 residues. Trimming removed 9 bases at V and 2 bases at J, with 21 bases between. The sequence was collected from a human donor who received a COVID-19 vaccine. Some clones in this sample may be carry-over from other donors' samples. This rearrangement joins TRBV10-1 to TRBJ2-3; D may be TRBD2 (6 bases). The specimen comprised CD4+ T cells from PBMCs cultured with HCoV-NL63 spike peptides, sampled after COVID-19 vaccination. The CDR3 region has the DNA TGCGCCAGAATTCGGCCGAGACTAGTATTCACAGATACGCAGTATTTT. It codes for CARIRPRLVFTDTQYF.